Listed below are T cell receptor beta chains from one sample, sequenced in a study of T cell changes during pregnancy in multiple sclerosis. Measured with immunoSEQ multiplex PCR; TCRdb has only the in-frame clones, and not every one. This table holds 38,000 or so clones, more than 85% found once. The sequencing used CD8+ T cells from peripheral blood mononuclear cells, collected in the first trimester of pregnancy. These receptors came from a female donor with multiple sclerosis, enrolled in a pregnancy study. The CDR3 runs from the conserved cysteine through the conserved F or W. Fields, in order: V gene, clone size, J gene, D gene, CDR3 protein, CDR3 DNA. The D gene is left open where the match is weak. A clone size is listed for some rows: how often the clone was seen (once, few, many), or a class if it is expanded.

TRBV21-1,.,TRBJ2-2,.,CASSKSPRMIGELFF,TGTGCCAGCAGCAAATCCCCCAGGATGATCGGGGAGCTGTTTTTT
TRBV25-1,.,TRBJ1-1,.,CASSVGPTGNTEAFF,TGTGCCAGCAGTGTGGGGCCGACAGGGAACACTGAAGCTTTCTTT
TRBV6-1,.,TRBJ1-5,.,CASSEQRGAYQPQHF,TGTGCCAGCAGTGAACAGCGGGGGGCCTATCAGCCCCAGCATTTT
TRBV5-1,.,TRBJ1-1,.,CASRTGGAEAFF,TGCGCCAGCAGGACTGGGGGGGCTGAAGCTTTCTTT
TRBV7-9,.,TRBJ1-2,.,CASSLVPDIANYGYTF,TGTGCCAGCAGCTTAGTGCCGGACATAGCTAACTATGGCTACACCTTC
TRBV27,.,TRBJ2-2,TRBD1,CASSPGQGRANTGELFF,TGTGCCAGCAGCCCAGGACAGGGGCGAGCGAACACCGGGGAGCTGTTTTTT
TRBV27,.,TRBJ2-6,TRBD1,CASSPTLQGAAGANVLTF,TGTGCCAGCAGCCCCACCCTACAGGGGGCGGCTGGGGCCAACGTCCTGACTTTC
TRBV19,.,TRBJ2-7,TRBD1,CASSLPGQEREQYF,TGTGCCAGTAGTCTCCCGGGACAGGAACGCGAGCAGTACTTC
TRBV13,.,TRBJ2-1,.,CASSLEASEQFF,TGTGCCAGCAGCTTAGAAGCAAGCGAGCAGTTCTTC
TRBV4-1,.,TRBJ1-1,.,CASSQEGGAWSTEAFF,TGCGCCAGCAGCCAAGAGGGTGGAGCCTGGAGCACTGAAGCTTTCTTT
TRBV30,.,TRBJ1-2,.,CAWSAPQTSYGYTF,TGTGCCTGGAGCGCCCCTCAAACTTCCTATGGCTACACCTTC
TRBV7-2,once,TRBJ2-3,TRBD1,CASSRTGGRSDTQYF,TGTGCCAGCAGCCGAACAGGGGGACGTTCGGATACGCAGTATTTT
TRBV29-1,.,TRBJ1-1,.,CSAVNTEAFF,TGCAGCGCTGTTAACACTGAAGCTTTCTTT
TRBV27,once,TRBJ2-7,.,CASSFGGPGSYEQYF,TGTGCCAGCAGTTTCGGCGGCCCAGGGTCCTACGAGCAGTACTTC
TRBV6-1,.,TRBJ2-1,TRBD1,CASRGTGDEQFF,TGTGCCAGCCGAGGGACAGGGGATGAGCAGTTCTTC
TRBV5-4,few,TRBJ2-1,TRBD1,CASSLAGQVPYNEQFF,TGTGCCAGCAGCTTGGCGGGACAGGTACCCTACAATGAGCAGTTCTTC
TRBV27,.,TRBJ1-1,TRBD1,CASSSTGGNTEAFF,TGTGCCAGCAGTTCTACAGGGGGCAACACTGAAGCTTTCTTT
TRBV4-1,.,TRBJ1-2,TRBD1,CASSGPWTGGSNYGYTF,TGCGCCAGCAGCGGCCCCTGGACAGGAGGGAGTAACTATGGCTACACCTTC
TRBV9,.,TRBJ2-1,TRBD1,CASSSFQGQGYYEQFF,TGTGCCAGCAGCTCATTTCAGGGACAGGGGTATTATGAGCAGTTCTTC
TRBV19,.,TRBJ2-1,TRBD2,CASSIGLAGDEQFF,TGTGCCAGTAGTATCGGACTAGCTGGCGATGAGCAGTTCTTC
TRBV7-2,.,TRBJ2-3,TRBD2,CASSHLAGADTQYF,TGTGCCAGCAGCCATCTAGCGGGAGCAGATACGCAGTATTTT
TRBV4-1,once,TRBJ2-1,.,CASSQTMNNEQFF,TGCGCCAGCAGCCAAACAATGAACAATGAGCAGTTCTTC
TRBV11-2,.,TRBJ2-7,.,CASTAERGGSFSYEQYF,TGTGCCAGCACCGCCGAGAGGGGGGGCTCATTCAGCTACGAGCAGTACTTC
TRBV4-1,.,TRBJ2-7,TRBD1,CASSQGQGATYEQYF,TGCGCCAGCAGCCAAGGACAGGGGGCTACCTACGAGCAGTACTTC
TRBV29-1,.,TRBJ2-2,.,CSVQGRNGELFF,TGCAGCGTCCAGGGTAGAAACGGGGAGCTGTTTTTT
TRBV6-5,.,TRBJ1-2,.,CASSRDLSGYTF,TGTGCCAGCAGCCGGGACTTGAGTGGCTACACCTTC
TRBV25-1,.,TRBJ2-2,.,CASSESLRDTGELFF,TGTGCCAGCAGTGAATCTTTGCGGGACACCGGGGAGCTGTTTTTT
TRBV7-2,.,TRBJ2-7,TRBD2,CASSHAGTSAYEQYF,TGTGCCAGCAGCCATGCCGGGACTAGCGCTTACGAGCAGTACTTC
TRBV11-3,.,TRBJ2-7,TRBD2,CASSFMRGGEQYF,TGTGCCAGCAGCTTCATGCGCGGGGGGGAGCAGTACTTC
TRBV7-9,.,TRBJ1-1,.,CASSLSEDSRRAFF,TGTGCCAGCAGCTTATCGGAGGACAGTCGTCGGGCTTTCTTT
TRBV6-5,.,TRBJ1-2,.,CASSRTERNGYTF,TGTGCCAGCAGTCGGACAGAGCGAAATGGCTACACCTTC
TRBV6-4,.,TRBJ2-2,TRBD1,CASSFSGTENTGELFF,TGTGCCAGCAGTTTCTCCGGGACAGAGAACACCGGGGAGCTGTTTTTT
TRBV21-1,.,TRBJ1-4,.,CASSKGVGVGEKLFF,TGTGCCAGCAGCAAAGGGGTAGGGGTGGGTGAAAAACTGTTTTTT
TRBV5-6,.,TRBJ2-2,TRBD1,CASTVQGNLNTGELFF,TGTGCCAGCACGGTACAGGGGAATCTGAACACCGGGGAGCTGTTTTTT
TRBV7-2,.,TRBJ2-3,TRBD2,CASSFKIAGVGTDTQYF,TGTGCCAGCAGCTTCAAAATAGCGGGGGTCGGCACAGATACGCAGTATTTT
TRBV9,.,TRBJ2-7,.,CASSVGGRTYEQYF,TGTGCCAGCAGCGTAGGGGGGCGGACCTACGAGCAGTACTTC
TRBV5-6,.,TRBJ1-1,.,CASSLDSGSIINTEAFF,TGTGCCAGCAGCTTGGATTCAGGCTCTATTATTAACACTGAAGCTTTCTTT
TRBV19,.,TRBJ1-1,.,CASSPKESLNTEAFF,TGTGCCAGTAGTCCCAAAGAGAGCTTGAACACTGAAGCTTTCTTT
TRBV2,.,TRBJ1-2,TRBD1,CASSAGGWVLNYGYTF,TGTGCCAGCAGTGCAGGGGGCTGGGTCCTAAACTATGGCTACACCTTC
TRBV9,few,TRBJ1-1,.,CASSPQTELNTEAFF,TGTGCCAGCAGCCCGCAGACAGAACTGAACACTGAAGCTTTCTTT
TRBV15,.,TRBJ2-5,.,CATSSVLYQETQYF,TGTGCCACCAGCAGCGTCCTGTACCAAGAGACCCAGTACTTC
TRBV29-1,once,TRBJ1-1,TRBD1,CSVTGTGGFVTEAFF,TGCAGCGTGACCGGGACAGGGGGTTTCGTTACTGAAGCTTTCTTT
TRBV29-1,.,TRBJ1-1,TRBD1,CSVPTGGNEAFF,TGCAGCGTTCCCACAGGGGGGAATGAAGCTTTCTTT
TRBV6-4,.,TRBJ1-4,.,CASSDSGGEGEKLFF,TGTGCCAGCAGTGACTCGGGAGGGGAAGGCGAAAAACTGTTTTTT
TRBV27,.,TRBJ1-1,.,CASSHPTGTEAFF,TGTGCCAGCAGTCACCCAACAGGGACTGAAGCTTTCTTT
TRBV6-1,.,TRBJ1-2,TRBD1,CASSETTGAGPGYTF,TGTGCCAGCAGTGAAACGACAGGGGCAGGTCCAGGCTACACCTTC
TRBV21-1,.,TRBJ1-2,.,CASSKRTGYGYTF,TGTGCCAGCAGCAAACGGACAGGCTATGGCTACACCTTC
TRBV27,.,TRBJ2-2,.,CASSLGTPSGELFF,TGTGCCAGCAGTTTAGGGACTCCCTCGGGGGAGCTGTTTTTT
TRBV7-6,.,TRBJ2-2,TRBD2,CASSSRTLWGGTGELFF,TGTGCCAGCAGCTCCCGGACTCTTTGGGGGGGCACCGGGGAGCTGTTTTTT
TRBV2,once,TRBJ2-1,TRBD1,CASSEDVGDRVWFF,TGTGCCAGCAGTGAAGATGTGGGAGACAGGGTTTGGTTCTTC
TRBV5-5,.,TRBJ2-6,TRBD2,CASDPGGSGANVLTF,TGTGCCAGCGACCCGGGAGGGTCTGGGGCCAACGTCCTGACTTTC
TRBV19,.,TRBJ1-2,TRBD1,CASSIGQGDYGYTF,TGTGCCAGTAGTATAGGACAGGGAGACTATGGCTACACCTTC
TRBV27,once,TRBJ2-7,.,CASSLSGGELGYEQYF,TGTGCCAGCAGTTTATCAGGTGGGGAGTTAGGCTACGAGCAGTACTTC